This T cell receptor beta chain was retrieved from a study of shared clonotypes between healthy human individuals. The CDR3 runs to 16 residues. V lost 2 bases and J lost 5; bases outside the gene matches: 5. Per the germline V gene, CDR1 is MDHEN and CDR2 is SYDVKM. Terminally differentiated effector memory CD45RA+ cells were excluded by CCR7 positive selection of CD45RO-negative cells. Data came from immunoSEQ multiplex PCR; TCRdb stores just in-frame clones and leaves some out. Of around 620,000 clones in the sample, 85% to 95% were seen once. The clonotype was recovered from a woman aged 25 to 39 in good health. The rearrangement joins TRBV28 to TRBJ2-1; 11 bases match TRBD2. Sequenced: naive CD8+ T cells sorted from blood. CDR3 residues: CASSLNPSGRNNEQFF. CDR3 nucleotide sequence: TGTGCCAGCAGTTTAAATCCTAGCGGGAGGAACAATGAGCAGTTCTTC.